The 30 T cell receptor beta chains below come from one sample, sequenced in a study of CD8+ T cells in alopecia areata. cDNA reverse transcribed from extracted RNA served as the sequencing template. Using immunoSEQ multiplex PCR, the repertoire was profiled, and TCRdb retains in-frame clones only, with some absent. The sample comprises about 100,000 clones, 55% to 75% of which are singletons, and about 17% rests with the top ten. Treatment meaning: oral pan-JAK inhibitor, 5-10 mg twice daily. Sequences were derived from CD8+ T cells sorted from blood, sampled between weeks 55 and 65, from a patient treated with tofacitinib. The receptors were gathered from a human donor with alopecia areata.

This clone has only one observation. V usage is TRBV9 and J usage is TRBJ2-7; 9 nucleotides match TRBD1. V lost 0 bases, J lost 6 bases, and 4 bases stayed unmatched. Germline CDR1 and CDR2: SGDLS and YYNGEE. This CDR3 has 14 amino acids. In nucleotides, the CDR3 is TGTGCCAGCAGCGTAGCCGGGACAGGGAGCGAGCAGTACTTC. This translates into CASSVAGTGSEQYF. The full variable domain, completed using reference TRBV9 and TRBJ2-7, is DSGVTQTPKHLITATGQRVTLRCSPRSGDLSVYWYQQSLDQGLQFLIQYYNGEERAKGNILERFSAQQFPDLHSELNLSSLELGDSALYFCASSVAGTGSEQYFGPGTRLTVT.

This clone was recorded a few times. The genes are TRBV14 and TRBJ1-3; no clear D. Germline CDR1 is SGHDN and CDR2 is FVKESK. This CDR3 region has 13 residues. V was pared by 3 bases and J by 6 bases, with 9 bases between. CDR3: CASSHGLINTIYF. Written as DNA, the CDR3 is TGTGCCAGCAGCCACGGTCTAATAAACACCATATATTTT.

The chain has TRBV14 and TRBJ2-7; TRBD2 agrees at 7 bases. After removal of 7 bases from V and 1 base from J, the junction contained 7 bases not matched to a gene. The CDR3 runs 14 residues. Germline values: CDR1 SGHDN, CDR2 FVKESK. DNA for the CDR3: TGTGCCAGCACCCCAGTGGGGGGGTCCTACGAGCAGTACTTC. This codes for CASTPVGGSYEQYF.

This rearrangement joins TRBV5-6 to TRBJ2-7; D could derive from TRBD1 or TRBD2 (5 bases each). Germline CDR1 is SGHDT and CDR2 is YYEEEE. The CDR3 has 14 residues. V dropped 4 bases and J dropped 3 bases, with 14 bases sitting between them. CDR3 loop: CASSIGTTLYEQYF. Here the CDR3 DNA reads TGTGCCAGCAGCATCGGGACGACTCTCTACGAGCAGTACTTC.

This sequence joins TRBV30 and TRBJ2-7; D ambiguous. The length of the CDR3 is 11 residues. Deletions cut 0 bases from V and 7 bases from J, with 7 bases between. Germline lookup yields CDR1 GTSNPN and CDR2 SVGIG (reference sequence). CDR3 sequence (DNA): TGTGCCTGGAGTGTAACGTTTGAGCAGTACTTC. It codes for CAWSVTFEQYF. The whole variable domain, filled in from reference TRBV30 and TRBJ2-7, reads SQTIHQWPATLVQPVGSPLSLECTVEGTSNPNLYWYRQAAGRGLQLLFYSVGIGQISSEVPQNLSASRPQDRQFILSSKKLLLSDSGFYLCAWSVTFEQYFGPGTRLTVT.

This clone was picked up a small number of times. The chain recombines TRBV15 with TRBJ2-2; D is unresolved. V was trimmed by 3 bases and J by 8 bases, leaving 10 bases between them. This CDR3 spans 13 amino acids. Germline V lookup: CDR1 LNHNV, CDR2 YYDKDF (reference sequence). The CDR3 spells CATSSSPSGELFF. CDR3 bases: TGTGCCACCAGCAGTAGCCCTTCGGGGGAGCTGTTTTTT.

The chain employs TRBV4-1 and TRBJ2-1; 11 nucleotides agree with TRBD2. The CDR3 sequence is 18 residues long. From germline, CDR1 is MGHRA and CDR2 YSYEKL. J gave up 3 bases and V 1 base, and 8 bases lay outside the gene matches. The CDR3 spells CASSQATGLAGGYNEQFF. The CDR3 region has the DNA TGCGCCAGCAGCCAAGCCACGGGGCTAGCGGGGGGCTACAATGAGCAGTTCTTC.

The V gene is TRBV15, the J gene TRBJ2-3; D tentatively reads TRBD1 or TRBD2 (6 bases each). V dropped 4 bases and J dropped 1 base, with 9 bases sitting between them. The germline V gene has CDR1 LNHNV and CDR2 YYDKDF (reference sequence). The CDR3 has 14 amino acids. CDR3 sequence (DNA): TGTGCCACCAGCACCGGGGGCGGCACAGATACGCAGTATTTT. Translating gives CATSTGGGTDTQYF.

This rearrangement joins TRBV5-1 to TRBJ2-1; 8 nucleotides match TRBD1. The germline V gene has CDR1 SGHRS and CDR2 YFSETQ. This CDR3 spans 14 amino acids. Trimming removed 1 base from V and 8 bases from J; junction bases left unmatched: 5. CDR3 region: CASSLRQGAYEQFF. As DNA, the CDR3 is TGCGCCAGCAGCTTGAGGCAGGGGGCCTATGAGCAGTTCTTC.

The chain is built from TRBV15 and TRBJ2-2; D uncertain. The CDR3 is made up of 14 amino acids. Trimming stripped 6 bases from V and 1 base from J, with 9 bases between. CDR1 and CDR2 from the germline V gene are LNHNV and YYDKDF (reference sequence). The CDR3 bases are TGTGCCACCAGACACCCCGAGAACACCGGGGAGCTGTTTTTT. Encoded protein: CATRHPENTGELFF.

This clone has more than one count but fewer than ten. The chain links TRBV19 to TRBJ2-7, with 9 bases aligning to TRBD1. Germline CDR1 is LNHDA and CDR2 is SQIVND (reference sequence). V dropped 7 bases and J dropped 2; count of bases not matched to a gene: 6. The CDR3 totals 14 residues. The CDR3 bases are TGTGCCAGTAAAGCGGGGACAGGGACCTACGAGCAGTACTTC. As protein: CASKAGTGTYEQYF. Variable domain in full (rest from reference TRBV19 and TRBJ2-7): DGGITQSPKYLFRKEGQNVTLSCEQNLNHDAMYWYRQDPGQGLRLIYYSQIVNDFQKGDIAEGYSVSREKKESFPLTVTSAQKNPTAFYLCASKAGTGTYEQYFGPGTRLTVT.

The chain links TRBV15 to TRBJ1-1, with D possibly being TRBD1 (6 bases). CDR1 LNHNV and CDR2 YYDKDF come from the germline V gene (reference sequence). The V and J ends lost 6 bases and 7 bases respectively, with 18 bases between them. The length of the CDR3 is 14 residues. The CDR3, as DNA: TGTGCCACCAGGATAGGTCGGGGGGCGGTTGAAGCTTTCTTT. It encodes CATRIGRGAVEAFF.

The chain recombines TRBV5-6 with TRBJ2-7; 8 bases match TRBD1. The CDR3 has 15 residues. CDR1 is SGHDT, CDR2 YYEEEE, per germline. Unmatched junction bases numbered 7, after V lost 2 bases and J lost 3 bases. This chain's CDR3 is CASSFSGQARYEQYF. In nucleotides, the CDR3 is TGTGCCAGCAGCTTTTCGGGACAGGCCCGCTACGAGCAGTACTTC.

This sequence joins TRBV19 and TRBJ1-5; D may be TRBD1 (6 bases). The CDR3 is 12 amino acids. Looked up from germline, CDR1 is LNHDA and CDR2 is SQIVND (reference sequence). Trimming removed 11 bases at V and 4 bases at J, with 12 bases between. The DNA of the CDR3 is TGTGCCTGCAACACAGGGAATCAGCCCCAGCATTTT. This sequence encodes CACNTGNQPQHF.

This chain links TRBV5-6 with TRBJ1-1; D unclear. Trimming removed 0 bases from V and 6 bases from J, with 6 bases in between. Germline assignment: CDR1 SGHDT and CDR2 YYEEEE. The CDR3 has 12 amino acids. The CDR3 here is CASSLGRSEAFF. Here the CDR3 DNA reads TGTGCCAGCAGCTTGGGCAGGTCTGAAGCTTTCTTT.

This clone was picked up a small number of times. The chain employs TRBV28 and TRBJ2-3; 11 nucleotides line up with TRBD2. Germline trimming cut 8 bases from V and 4 bases from J; bases unmatched to any gene: 5. This CDR3 has 14 amino acids. CDR1 is MDHEN and CDR2 is SYDVKM in the germline V gene. The CDR3 DNA sequence: TGTGCCAGCCGAGGACTAGCGGGTTCAGATACGCAGTATTTT. This gives the protein CASRGLAGSDTQYF.

This clone was recorded a few times. The V gene is TRBV9, the J gene TRBJ2-1; D remains ambiguous. This CDR3 region has 16 residues. V lost 4 bases and J 2 bases, leaving 16 bases between the germline ends. Germline loops: CDR1 SGDLS, CDR2 YYNGEE. The DNA of the CDR3 is TGTGCCAGCAGCCCAGAGAGGTCGCCTACCTACAATGAGCAGTTCTTC. Amino acid sequence: CASSPERSPTYNEQFF.

This clone was seen only a few times. This rearrangement joins TRBV19 to TRBJ2-1; 7 bases fit TRBD1. J gave up 8 bases and V 5 bases, and 12 bases lay outside the gene matches. The germline CDR1 and CDR2 sequences are LNHDA and SQIVND (reference sequence). The CDR3 loop spans 15 amino acids. The CDR3 loop reads CASSGRDRETDEQFF. For the CDR3, the DNA is TGTGCCAGTAGTGGTAGGGACAGAGAAACCGATGAGCAGTTCTTC.

This clone has only one observation. In nucleotides, the CDR3 is TGTGCCAGCAGCTTGAGGGACAGGGCAGAGGATGGCTACACCTTC. Amino acid sequence: CASSLRDRAEDGYTF. The chain couples TRBV5-5 to TRBJ1-2; 9 positions match TRBD1. Germline CDR1 is SGHKS and CDR2 is YYEKEE (reference sequence). The CDR3 contains 15 residues. V lost 1 base to trimming and J lost 6 bases; unmatched junction nucleotides: 7.

The genes are TRBV2 and TRBJ1-6; the D is unclear. Germline lookup yields CDR1 SNHLY and CDR2 FYNNEI. The V end lost 10 bases, the J end lost 2 bases, and 9 bases lay between the germline ends. The length of the CDR3 is 13 residues. In nucleotides, the CDR3 is TGTGCCACCGCAGTCGCCTATAATTCACCCCTCCACTTT. Translating it yields CATAVAYNSPLHF.

The chain couples TRBV7-9 to TRBJ2-7, with TRBD1 matching over 8 bases. CDR1 and CDR2 from the germline V gene are SEHNR and FQNEAQ (reference sequence). This CDR3 is 15 amino acids long. V dropped 4 bases and J dropped 2; count of bases not matched to a gene: 7. The CDR3 region has the DNA TGTGCCAGCAGCTCTCCACGGACAGGGACCTACGAGCAGTACTTC. Translating it yields CASSSPRTGTYEQYF.

The chain employs TRBV29-1 and TRBJ2-7, with 7 bases identical to TRBD2. With the DNA end fitting TRBJ2-1 better, the J assignment may be wrong. Germline lookup yields CDR1 SQVTM and CDR2 ANQGSEA. The CDR3 length is 13 residues. The CDR3 loop reads CSVNGGRYNEQFF. The CDR3 nucleotides are TGCAGCGTTAACGGGGGGAGGTACAATGAGCAGTTCTTC.

The chain links TRBV7-9 to TRBJ1-5; 7 nucleotides match TRBD1. Germline trimming cut 5 bases from V and 4 bases from J; bases unmatched to any gene: 8. The germline CDR1 and CDR2 sequences are SEHNR and FQNEAQ (reference sequence). CDR3 length: 15 residues. This CDR3 is CASSDGTASNQPQHF. The CDR3 region has the DNA TGTGCCAGCAGCGACGGGACAGCTAGTAATCAGCCCCAGCATTTT. The variable domain in full, with the rest retrieved from reference TRBV7-9 and TRBJ1-5, is DTGVSQNPRHKITKRGQNVTFRCDPISEHNRLYWYRQTLGQGPEFLTYFQNEAQLEKSRLLSDRFSAERPKGSFSTLEIQRTEQGDSAMYLCASSDGTASNQPQHFGDGTRLSIL.

The V gene is TRBV6-5, the J gene TRBJ2-7, with 8 nucleotides matching TRBD1. J lost 2 bases, V lost 8 bases, and 5 bases had no gene match. Germline lookup yields CDR1 MNHEY and CDR2 SVGAGI. The length of the CDR3 is 13 residues. The CDR3 here is CASRTGPPYEQYF. CDR3 in DNA: TGTGCCAGCCGGACAGGGCCCCCCTACGAGCAGTACTTC.

V usage is TRBV11-2 and J usage is TRBJ2-3; D gene ambiguous. Germline CDR1 and CDR2: SGHAT and FQNNGV. This CDR3 is 11 amino acids long. V lost 3 bases and J 14 bases, leaving 12 bases between the germline ends. DNA of the CDR3: TGTGCCAGCAGCTTTGGACCCCACTGGTATTTT. As protein: CASSFGPHWYF.

This clone was counted only a few times. The gene calls are TRBV5-8 and TRBJ2-3; 9 nucleotides agree with TRBD1. J was trimmed by 4 bases and V by 4 bases; bases with no gene match: 4. The CDR3 has 14 residues. The V gene's germline CDR1 is SGHTS and CDR2 YDEGEE. This CDR3 reads CASSVRQGADTQYF. The CDR3 region has the DNA TGTGCCAGCAGCGTAAGACAGGGGGCAGATACGCAGTATTTT.

This rearrangement joins TRBV10-3 to TRBJ1-2, with a tentative D call TRBD1 (5 bases). The CDR3 has 14 residues. Per the germline V gene, CDR1 is ENHRY and CDR2 is SYGVKD. With 6 bases removed from V and 4 bases from J, the gap between germline ends came to 15 bases. For the CDR3, the DNA is TGTGCCATCAGAGTCCCGGGGGGAGGCTATGGCTACACCTTC. Translation: CAIRVPGGGYGYTF.

The rearrangement uses TRBV19 and TRBJ2-7; TRBD1 or TRBD2 may be the D gene (5 bases each). Germline V gives CDR1 LNHDA, CDR2 SQIVND (reference sequence). Trimming took off 6 bases at V and 5 bases at J, with 26 bases between the two ends. The CDR3 covers 17 residues. CDR3 region: CASSKIHGGGRRDEQYF. The DNA for the CDR3 is TGTGCCAGTAGCAAAATCCACGGTGGGGGAAGACGGGACGAGCAGTACTTC. The entire variable domain, with the rest obtained from reference TRBV19 and TRBJ2-7, is as follows: DGGITQSPKYLFRKEGQNVTLSCEQNLNHDAMYWYRQDPGQGLRLIYYSQIVNDFQKGDIAEGYSVSREKKESFPLTVTSAQKNPTAFYLCASSKIHGGGRRDEQYFGPGTRLTVT.

The gene calls are TRBV7-3 and TRBJ2-2; TRBD2 is a possible D gene (6 bases). The CDR3 has 13 residues. V lost 10 bases and J 2 bases, leaving 11 bases between the germline ends. Germline V CDR1 and CDR2: SGHTA, FQGTGA. This CDR3 reads CATGTSNTGELFF. The CDR3 nucleotides read TGTGCCACCGGGACTTCCAACACCGGGGAGCTGTTTTTT.

The chain joins TRBV2 to TRBJ2-2; no clear D. Germline CDR1 and CDR2: SNHLY and FYNNEI. This CDR3 has 12 amino acids. With 4 bases removed from V and 4 bases from J, the gap between germline ends came to 4 bases. CDR3 coding DNA: TGTGCCAGCAGTGGGGGCACCGGGGAGCTGTTTTTT. Amino acid sequence: CASSGGTGELFF.